A single sample is the source of the 26 T cell receptor beta chains below, sequenced in a study of blood T cell repertoires in COVID-19. Using immunoSEQ multiplex PCR, the repertoire was profiled, and TCRdb retains in-frame clones only, with some absent. The repertoire holds around 300,000 clones, with almost 85% as singletons. The material sequenced was peripheral blood. Every receptor here comes from a human donor in a cohort sampled during active COVID-19.

This CDR3 reads CAWSSGGGNEQFF. Written as DNA, the CDR3 is TGTGCCTGGAGTTCAGGGGGTGGCAATGAGCAGTTCTTC. The rearrangement joins TRBV30 to TRBJ2-1, with 7 bases matching TRBD1. The V and J ends lost 2 bases and 6 bases, in that order; junction bases with no gene match: 4. The CDR3 spans 13 residues. Germline CDR1 reads GTSNPN; CDR2 reads SVGIG (reference sequence).

On this clone itself: In the same sample, other DNA sequences code for this CDR3. The V and J genes are TRBV18 and TRBJ1-2; 9 nucleotides align to TRBD1. The CDR3 runs 14 residues. Germline trimming cut 3 bases from V and 2 bases from J; bases unmatched to any gene: 1. CDR1 is KGHSH, CDR2 LQKENI, per germline. CDR3 sequence (DNA): TGTGCCAGCTCACCGACAGGGGGAAACTATGGCTACACCTTC. It yields the protein CASSPTGGNYGYTF.

The chain is built from TRBV24-1 and TRBJ2-3, with D possibly being TRBD2 (5 bases). The CDR3 runs 15 residues. The V end was cut by 4 bases, the J end by 6 bases, with 16 bases between. Germline values: CDR1 KGHDR, CDR2 SFDVKD. CDR3 loop: CATSDRRTGRDTQYF. In nucleotides, the CDR3 is TGTGCCACCAGTGACCGGAGGACTGGCCGGGATACGCAGTATTTT.

The CDR3 nucleotides are TGTGCCAGCAGGGGTCCGGGACAGCGTTATGGCTACACCTTC. Translating gives CASRGPGQRYGYTF. This sequence joins TRBV25-1 and TRBJ1-2; 7 bases match TRBD1. The germline V gene has CDR1 MGHDK and CDR2 SYGVNS. With 6 bases clipped from V and 5 bases from J, the junction kept 9 bases outside the gene matches. The CDR3 runs 14 residues.

The rearrangement uses TRBV6-5 and TRBJ1-1, with 10 bases fitting TRBD1. CDR3 length equals 14 residues. V lost 7 bases and J lost 2; bases outside the gene matches: 4. Germline lookup yields CDR1 MNHEY and CDR2 SVGAGI. The CDR3 DNA is TGTGCCAGCATCAGGGACAGGGGAAACACTGAAGCTTTCTTT. Its protein is CASIRDRGNTEAFF.

CDR3 amino acids: CASSATSGGVYTQYF. CDR3 coding DNA: TGTGCCAGCAGTGCTACTAGCGGGGGGGTCTATACGCAGTATTTT. V is TRBV2 and J is TRBJ2-3; 13 positions agree with TRBD2. There are 15 residues in the CDR3. The V and J ends lost 4 bases and 7 bases, in that order; junction bases with no gene match: 5. The germline V gene has CDR1 SNHLY and CDR2 FYNNEI.

This clone was detected only once. The rearrangement links TRBV28 to TRBJ1-1; D gene ambiguous. Germline lookup yields CDR1 MDHEN and CDR2 SYDVKM. The V end was cut by 2 bases, the J end by 0 bases, with 7 bases between. The CDR3 is made up of 14 amino acids. The CDR3: CASSLKDLNTEAFF. The CDR3 DNA reads TGTGCCAGCAGTTTAAAGGACTTGAACACTGAAGCTTTCTTT.

The chain couples TRBV7-9 to TRBJ2-7; 7 nucleotides align to TRBD2. Per the germline V gene, CDR1 is SEHNR and CDR2 is FQNEAQ (reference sequence). J gave up 0 bases and V 1 base, and 15 bases lay outside the gene matches. This CDR3 has 19 residues. CDR3 amino acids: CASSLDGTWSGASSYEQYF. DNA of the CDR3: TGTGCCAGCAGCTTAGATGGTACGTGGAGCGGGGCAAGCTCCTACGAGCAGTACTTC.

The chain links TRBV5-4 to TRBJ2-5; the D gene is possibly TRBD2 (6 bases). The germline V gene has CDR1 SGHNT and CDR2 YYREEE (reference sequence). The CDR3 covers 14 residues. The germline V and J ends were trimmed by 0 bases and 2 bases, with 8 bases remaining between them. The CDR3 DNA reads TGTGCCAGCAGCTTGGGGGCGGGACAAGAGACCCAGTACTTC. It encodes CASSLGAGQETQYF.

The chain couples TRBV5-1 to TRBJ2-5; D is unresolved. The germline gives CDR1 SGHRS, CDR2 YFSETQ. The V end lost 4 bases, the J end lost 2 bases, and 3 bases lay between the germline ends. This CDR3 is built from 11 residues. In DNA, the CDR3 is TGCGCCAGCAGCGAGCAAGAGACCCAGTACTTC. It encodes CASSEQETQYF.

This sequence joins TRBV10-3 and TRBJ1-5, with TRBD1 identical over 11 bases. The V and J ends lost 6 bases and 0 bases, in that order; junction bases with no gene match: 7. There are 17 residues in the CDR3. Germline CDR1 reads ENHRY; CDR2 reads SYGVKD. For the CDR3, the DNA is TGTGCCATCAGCCCCGGGACAGGGGGTTATAGCAATCAGCCCCAGCATTTT. Protein sequence: CAISPGTGGYSNQPQHF.

This clone showed up just once. CDR3 amino acids: CASSQRGATNTGELFF. Here the CDR3 DNA reads TGTGCCAGCAGCCAGCGGGGGGCGACGAACACCGGGGAGCTGTTTTTT. The chain recombines TRBV11-2 with TRBJ2-2; TRBD2 aligns across 9 bases. Germline trimming cut 5 bases from V and 0 bases from J; bases unmatched to any gene: 4. The CDR3 sequence is 16 residues long. From germline, CDR1 is SGHAT and CDR2 FQNNGV.

The chain links TRBV27 to TRBJ1-5; D is possibly TRBD1 (5 bases). V was trimmed by 6 bases and J by 0 bases, leaving 9 bases between them. Looked up from germline, CDR1 is MNHEY and CDR2 is SMNVEV (reference sequence). The CDR3 runs to 14 residues. The CDR3 bases are TGTGCCAGCAGCCGGGGGATTAGCAATCAGCCCCAGCATTTT. Translating it yields CASSRGISNQPQHF.

The sample holds one count of this clone. The CDR3 loop is CASSQDQFGGTEAFF. In nucleotides, the CDR3 is TGTGCCAGCAGCCAAGATCAGTTTGGTGGCACTGAAGCTTTCTTT. The V and J genes are TRBV4-2 and TRBJ1-1, with no clear D. Trimming took 0 bases from V and 4 from J, leaving 12 bases between them. This CDR3 is built from 15 residues. The germline gives CDR1 LGHNA, CDR2 YNFKEQ.

This clone showed up just once. The chain carries TRBV6-5 and TRBJ2-1, with 7 bases matching TRBD2. The germline CDR1 and CDR2 sequences are MNHEY and SVGAGI. The trim removed 3 bases at V and 7 bases at J, leaving 6 bases unmatched. There are 14 residues in the CDR3. DNA for the CDR3: TGTGCCAGCAGTTATCCGACTAGCTTGAATGAGCAGTTCTTC. Its translation: CASSYPTSLNEQFF.

V and J are TRBV15 and TRBJ2-7; TRBD2 aligns across 15 bases. Germline CDR1 is LNHNV and CDR2 is YYDKDF (reference sequence). Germline trimming cut 0 bases from V and 7 bases from J; bases unmatched to any gene: 10. The length of the CDR3 is 18 residues. CDR3 amino acids: CATSRDLGLAGGLREQYF. Here the CDR3 DNA reads TGTGCCACCAGCAGAGATCTTGGACTAGCGGGGGGGCTGCGGGAGCAGTACTTC.

This clone occurred once. The V and J genes are TRBV19 and TRBJ1-5; 10 bases agree with TRBD1. The V gene's germline CDR1 is LNHDA and CDR2 SQIVND (reference sequence). This CDR3 has 18 amino acids. V lost 0 bases and J lost 3; bases outside the gene matches: 8. The chain's CDR3 is CASSIDSGTGVFNQPQHF. The CDR3 DNA sequence: TGTGCCAGTAGTATAGACTCCGGGACAGGGGTCTTCAATCAGCCCCAGCATTTT. The full variable domain, its missing parts supplied by reference TRBV19 and TRBJ1-5, is DGGITQSPKYLFRKEGQNVTLSCEQNLNHDAMYWYRQDPGQGLRLIYYSQIVNDFQKGDIAEGYSVSREKKESFPLTVTSAQKNPTAFYLCASSIDSGTGVFNQPQHFGDGTRLSIL.

Only one count was recorded for this clone. The chain couples TRBV9 to TRBJ2-4; TRBD2 is a possible D gene (6 bases). Germline-derived CDR1 and CDR2 are SGDLS and YYNGEE. The CDR3 runs 17 residues. Trimming took 7 bases from V and 8 from J, leaving 28 bases between them. CDR3 DNA: TGTGCCAGCTCCCCCCCTTTGGCGGGGACCTCCCCAGACATTCAGTACTTC. Protein sequence: CASSPPLAGTSPDIQYF.

The V call is TRBV11-3, the J call TRBJ1-2; 7 bases map to TRBD1. This CDR3 has 15 amino acids. Trimming took 3 bases from V and 2 from J; bases not matched to a gene: 6. CDR1 and CDR2 from the germline V gene are SGHNT and YENEEA. CDR3 sequence reads: CASSLNTGVNYGYTF. The DNA for the CDR3 is TGTGCCAGCAGCTTGAATACAGGGGTGAACTATGGCTACACCTTC. The full variable domain, rest sourced from reference TRBV11-3 and TRBJ1-2, is EAGVVQSPRYKIIEKKQPVAFWCNPISGHNTLYWYLQNLGQGPELLIRYENEEAVDDSQLPKDRFSAERLKGVDSTLKIQPAELGDSAVYLCASSLNTGVNYGYTFGSGTRLTVV.

In this sample, this clone turned up a few times. This chain connects TRBV7-9 to TRBJ1-4; the D gene is possibly TRBD1 (5 bases). This CDR3 has 15 amino acids. The germline CDR1 and CDR2 sequences are SEHNR and FQNEAQ (reference sequence). The germline V and J ends were trimmed by 0 bases and 3 bases, with 8 bases remaining between them. Here the CDR3 DNA reads TGTGCCAGCAGCTTAGCCAGGGTTGCTAATGAAAAACTGTTTTTT. Its protein product is CASSLARVANEKLFF.

The V gene is TRBV15, the J gene TRBJ1-1, with 7 bases identical to TRBD1. CDR1 and CDR2 (germline): LNHNV, YYDKDF (reference sequence). The trim removed 4 bases at V and 8 bases at J, leaving 4 bases unmatched. The CDR3 is made up of 12 amino acids. The CDR3 region is CATSTGGFEAFF. In DNA form, the CDR3 reads TGTGCCACCAGCACAGGGGGATTCGAAGCTTTCTTT.

The chain carries TRBV7-3 and TRBJ2-3, with 9 positions matching TRBD1. The CDR3 is 15 residues long. From germline, CDR1 is SGHTA and CDR2 FQGTGA. J lost 3 bases, V lost 3 bases, and 4 bases had no gene match. The CDR3 loop reads CASSLGTGRTDTQYF. The DNA for the CDR3 is TGTGCCAGCAGCTTGGGGACAGGGCGGACAGATACGCAGTATTTT.

This clone was seen just once. V and J are TRBV12-3 or TRBV12-4 and TRBJ1-1; tentative D call: TRBD1 (5 bases). The germline V and J ends were trimmed by 3 bases and 6 bases, with 11 bases remaining between them. The CDR3 spans 13 residues. CDR3 in amino acids: CASSLSGLSEAFF. CDR3 nucleotide sequence: TGTGCCAGCAGTTTGTCGGGACTTTCTGAAGCTTTCTTT.

This CDR3 is CASSPDRVRGNQPQHF. The CDR3 DNA sequence: TGTGCCAGCAGCCCGGACAGGGTTCGCGGCAATCAGCCCCAGCATTTT. The rearrangement links TRBV5-8 to TRBJ1-5; the match to TRBD1 covers 8 bases. This CDR3 has 16 amino acids. CDR1 is SGHTS and CDR2 is YDEGEE in the germline V gene. V was pared by 4 bases and J by 2 bases, with 8 bases of the junction left unmatched.

The table lists this clone with a count of one. The rearrangement links TRBV12-5 to TRBJ2-3; D is undetermined. Germline V gene data show CDR1 as LGHNT and CDR2 as FRNRAP. This CDR3 is built from 15 residues. The V and J ends lost 4 bases and 2 bases respectively, with 13 bases between them. CDR3 region: CASGSPGRSTDTQYF. The CDR3 DNA is TGTGCTAGTGGTTCCCCCGGCAGGTCCACAGATACGCAGTATTTT.

This sequence joins TRBV6-1 and TRBJ2-4; D is perhaps TRBD1 (5 bases). The germline V and J ends were trimmed by 3 bases and 1 base, with 10 bases remaining between them. In germline, CDR1 is MNHNS, CDR2 SASEGT. The CDR3 extends over 15 amino acids. In DNA form, the CDR3 reads TGTGCCAGCAGTGACAGGGCAAATGCCAAAAACATTCAGTACTTC. As protein: CASSDRANAKNIQYF.